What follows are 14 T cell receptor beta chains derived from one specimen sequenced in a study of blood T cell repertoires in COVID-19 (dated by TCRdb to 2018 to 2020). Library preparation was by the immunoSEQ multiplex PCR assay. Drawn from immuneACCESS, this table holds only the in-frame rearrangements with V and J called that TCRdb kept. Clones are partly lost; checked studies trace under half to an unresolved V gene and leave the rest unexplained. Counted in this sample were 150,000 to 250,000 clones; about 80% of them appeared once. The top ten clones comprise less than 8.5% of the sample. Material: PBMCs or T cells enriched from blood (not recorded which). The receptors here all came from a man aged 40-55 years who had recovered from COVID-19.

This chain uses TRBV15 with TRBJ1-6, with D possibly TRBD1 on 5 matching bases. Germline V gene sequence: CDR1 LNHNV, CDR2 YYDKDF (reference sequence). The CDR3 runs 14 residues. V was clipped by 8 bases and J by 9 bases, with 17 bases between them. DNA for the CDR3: TGTGCCACCCAGGGTTGGTCGAATACTTCACCCCTCCACTTT. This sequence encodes CATQGWSNTSPLHF.

This CDR3 reads CASSQNRGPGTQYF. The DNA of the CDR3 is TGTGCCAGCAGCCAGAACAGGGGGCCCGGGACCCAGTACTTC. The V gene is TRBV3-1 (or the pseudogene TRBV3-2), the J gene TRBJ2-5; 9 bases match TRBD1. V shed 3 bases and J 7 bases; nucleotides not matched to a gene: 6. This CDR3 contains 14 residues. The germline V gene encodes CDR1 LGHDT and CDR2 YNNKEL (reference sequence).

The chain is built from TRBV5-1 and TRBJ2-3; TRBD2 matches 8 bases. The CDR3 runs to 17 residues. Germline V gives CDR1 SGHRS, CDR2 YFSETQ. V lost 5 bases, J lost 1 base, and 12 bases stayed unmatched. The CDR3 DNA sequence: TGCGCCAGCAGTCGATCGGCGGGGGGATTTCGCACAGATACGCAGTATTTT. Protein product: CASSRSAGGFRTDTQYF.

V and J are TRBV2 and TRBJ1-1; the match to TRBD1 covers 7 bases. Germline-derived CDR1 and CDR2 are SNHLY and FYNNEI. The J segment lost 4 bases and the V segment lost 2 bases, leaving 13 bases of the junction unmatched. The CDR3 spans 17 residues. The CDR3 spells CASSEIPGGYRGTEAFF. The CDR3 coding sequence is TGTGCCAGCAGTGAAATCCCGGGGGGGTACAGGGGCACTGAAGCTTTCTTT.

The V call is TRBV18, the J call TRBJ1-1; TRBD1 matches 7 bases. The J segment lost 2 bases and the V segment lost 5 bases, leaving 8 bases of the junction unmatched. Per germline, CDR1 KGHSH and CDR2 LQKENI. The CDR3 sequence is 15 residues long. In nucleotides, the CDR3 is TGTGCCAGCTCATCCCAGGGGGGCGTTAACACTGAAGCTTTCTTT. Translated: CASSSQGGVNTEAFF.

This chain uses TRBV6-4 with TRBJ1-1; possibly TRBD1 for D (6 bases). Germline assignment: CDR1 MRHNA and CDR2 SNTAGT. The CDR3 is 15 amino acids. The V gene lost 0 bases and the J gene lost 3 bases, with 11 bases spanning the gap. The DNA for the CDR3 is TGTGCCAGCAGTGACTCGGGGGCAGAGGACACTGAAGCTTTCTTT. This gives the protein CASSDSGAEDTEAFF.

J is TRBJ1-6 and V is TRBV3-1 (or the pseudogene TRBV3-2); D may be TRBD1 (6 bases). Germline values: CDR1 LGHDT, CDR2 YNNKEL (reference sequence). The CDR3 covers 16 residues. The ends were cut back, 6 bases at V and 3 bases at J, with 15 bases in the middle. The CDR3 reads CASRETGVLYNSPLHF. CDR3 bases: TGTGCCAGCAGAGAGACAGGAGTTCTCTATAATTCACCCCTCCACTTT.

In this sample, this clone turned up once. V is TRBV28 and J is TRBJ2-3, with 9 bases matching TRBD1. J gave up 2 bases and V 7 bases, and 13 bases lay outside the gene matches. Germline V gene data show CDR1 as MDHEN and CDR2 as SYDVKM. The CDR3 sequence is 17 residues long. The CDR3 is CASMPPHRGPVTDTQYF. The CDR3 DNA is TGTGCCAGCATGCCCCCCCACAGGGGGCCAGTCACAGATACGCAGTATTTT.

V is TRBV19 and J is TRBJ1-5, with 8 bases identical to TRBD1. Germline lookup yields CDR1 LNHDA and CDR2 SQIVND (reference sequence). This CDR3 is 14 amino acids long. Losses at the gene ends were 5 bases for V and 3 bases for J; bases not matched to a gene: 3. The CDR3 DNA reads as TGTGCCAGTAGTGGACAGGGTTACAATCAGCCCCAGCATTTT. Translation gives CASSGQGYNQPQHF. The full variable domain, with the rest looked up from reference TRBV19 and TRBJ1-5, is DGGITQSPKYLFRKEGQNVTLSCEQNLNHDAMYWYRQDPGQGLRLIYYSQIVNDFQKGDIAEGYSVSREKKESFPLTVTSAQKNPTAFYLCASSGQGYNQPQHFGDGTRLSIL.

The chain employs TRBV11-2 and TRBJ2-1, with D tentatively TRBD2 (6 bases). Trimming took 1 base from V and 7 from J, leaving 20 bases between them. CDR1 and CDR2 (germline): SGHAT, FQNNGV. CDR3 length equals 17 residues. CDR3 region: CASSLVARSRGGNEQFF. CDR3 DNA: TGTGCCAGCAGCTTAGTGGCCAGGTCCCGTGGGGGGAATGAGCAGTTCTTC.

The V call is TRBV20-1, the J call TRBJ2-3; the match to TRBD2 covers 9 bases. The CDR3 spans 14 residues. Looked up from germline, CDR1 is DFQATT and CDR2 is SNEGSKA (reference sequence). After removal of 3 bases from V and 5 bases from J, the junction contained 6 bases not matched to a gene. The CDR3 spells CSASGGGAEDTQYF. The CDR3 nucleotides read TGCAGTGCTAGTGGCGGGGGGGCAGAAGATACGCAGTATTTT.

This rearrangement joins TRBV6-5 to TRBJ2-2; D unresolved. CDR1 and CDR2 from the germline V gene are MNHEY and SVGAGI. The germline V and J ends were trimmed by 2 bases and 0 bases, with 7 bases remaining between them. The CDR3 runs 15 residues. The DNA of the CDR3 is TGTGCCAGCAGTTACCAGGAAGCGAACACCGGGGAGCTGTTTTTT. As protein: CASSYQEANTGELFF.

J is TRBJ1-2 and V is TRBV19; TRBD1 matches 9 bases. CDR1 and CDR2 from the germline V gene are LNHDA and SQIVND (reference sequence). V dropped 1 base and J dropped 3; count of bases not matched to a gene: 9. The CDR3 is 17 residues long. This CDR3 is CASSIALPGQGHYGYTF. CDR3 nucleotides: TGTGCCAGTAGTATAGCACTACCGGGACAGGGCCACTATGGCTACACCTTC.

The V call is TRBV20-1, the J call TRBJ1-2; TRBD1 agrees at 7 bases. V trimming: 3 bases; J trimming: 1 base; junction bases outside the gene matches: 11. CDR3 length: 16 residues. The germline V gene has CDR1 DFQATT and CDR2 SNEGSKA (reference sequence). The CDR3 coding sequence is TGCAGTGCTAGTTTCGTCGGGACAGACCTTAACTATGGCTACACCTTC. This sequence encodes CSASFVGTDLNYGYTF.